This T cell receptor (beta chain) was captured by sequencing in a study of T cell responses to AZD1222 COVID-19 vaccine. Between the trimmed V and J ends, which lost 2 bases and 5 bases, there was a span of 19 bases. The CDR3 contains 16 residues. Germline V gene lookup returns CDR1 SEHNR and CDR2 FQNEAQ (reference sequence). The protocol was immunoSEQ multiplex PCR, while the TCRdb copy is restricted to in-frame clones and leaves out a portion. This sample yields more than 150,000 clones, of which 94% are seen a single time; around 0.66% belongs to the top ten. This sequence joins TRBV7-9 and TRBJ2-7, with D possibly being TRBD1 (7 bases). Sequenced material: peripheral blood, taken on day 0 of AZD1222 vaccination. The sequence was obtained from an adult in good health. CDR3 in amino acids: CASSLQGGRKSHEQYF. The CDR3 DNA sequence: TGTGCCAGCAGCTTACAGGGGGGTCGTAAGTCCCACGAGCAGTACTTC.